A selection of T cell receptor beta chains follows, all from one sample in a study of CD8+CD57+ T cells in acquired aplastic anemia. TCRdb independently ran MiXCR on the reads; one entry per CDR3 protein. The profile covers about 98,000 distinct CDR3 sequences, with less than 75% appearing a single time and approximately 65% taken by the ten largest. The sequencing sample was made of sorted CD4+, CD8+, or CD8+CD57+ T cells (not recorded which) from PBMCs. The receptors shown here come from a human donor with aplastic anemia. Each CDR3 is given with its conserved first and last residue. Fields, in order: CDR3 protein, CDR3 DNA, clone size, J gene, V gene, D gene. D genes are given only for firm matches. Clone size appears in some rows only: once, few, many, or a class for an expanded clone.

cdr3_aa: CASSTQTGNGYTF
cdr3_nt: TGTGCCAGTAGTACGCAGACAGGAAACGGCTACACCTTC
clone_size: many
j_call: TRBJ1-2
v_call: TRBV19
d_call: .

cdr3_aa: CATSRDNRGTGELFF
cdr3_nt: TGTGCCACCAGCAGAGATAACAGGGGCACCGGGGAGCTGTTTTTT
clone_size: .
j_call: TRBJ2-2
v_call: TRBV15
d_call: TRBD1

cdr3_aa: CSARAYRGLGYTF
cdr3_nt: TGCAGTGCTAGGGCTTACAGGGGGCTTGGCTACACCTTC
clone_size: .
j_call: TRBJ1-2
v_call: TRBV20-1
d_call: TRBD1

cdr3_aa: CASSLHGSNSPLHF
cdr3_nt: TGCGCCAGCAGCCTGCATGGGTCAAATTCACCCCTCCACTTT
clone_size: .
j_call: TRBJ1-6
v_call: TRBV5-1
d_call: .

cdr3_aa: CSFWDGDYEQYF
cdr3_nt: TGCAGTTTTTGGGACGGTGACTACGAGCAGTACTTC
clone_size: many
j_call: TRBJ2-7
v_call: TRBV20-1
d_call: .

cdr3_aa: CSVEGTGAYEQFF
cdr3_nt: TGCAGCGTTGAAGGGACAGGGGCATATGAGCAGTTCTTC
clone_size: .
j_call: TRBJ2-1
v_call: TRBV29-1
d_call: TRBD1

cdr3_aa: CAITQGADTDTQYF
cdr3_nt: TGTGCCATCACTCAGGGGGCTGACACAGATACGCAGTATTTT
clone_size: .
j_call: TRBJ2-3
v_call: TRBV10-3
d_call: TRBD1

cdr3_aa: CATSQYNEKLFF
cdr3_nt: TGTGCCACCAGCCAGTACAATGAAAAACTGTTTTTT
clone_size: few
j_call: TRBJ1-4
v_call: TRBV15
d_call: .

cdr3_aa: CASSFEERQPQHF
cdr3_nt: TGTGCCAGCAGTTTCGAGGAACGTCAGCCCCAGCATTTT
clone_size: .
j_call: TRBJ1-5
v_call: TRBV12-3/TRBV12-4
d_call: .

cdr3_aa: CASSPHQPAQHF
cdr3_nt: TGTGCCAGCTCACCGCATCAACCAGCCCAGCATTTT
clone_size: many
j_call: TRBJ1-5
v_call: TRBV18
d_call: .

cdr3_aa: CASSFRGLEKLFF
cdr3_nt: TGTGCCAGCAGTTTCCGGGGGCTTGAAAAACTGTTTTTT
clone_size: .
j_call: TRBJ1-4
v_call: TRBV27
d_call: .

cdr3_aa: CSASPPKGLGETQYF
cdr3_nt: TGCAGTGCTAGCCCCCCTAAGGGGCTGGGGGAGACCCAGTACTTC
clone_size: few
j_call: TRBJ2-5
v_call: TRBV20-1
d_call: .

cdr3_aa: CASSEVGTNTGELFF
cdr3_nt: TGTGCCAGCAGTGAAGTCGGAACGAACACCGGGGAGCTGTTTTTT
clone_size: few
j_call: TRBJ2-2
v_call: TRBV2
d_call: .

cdr3_aa: CAISESRRDIEAFF
cdr3_nt: TGTGCCATCAGTGAGTCTCGCAGGGATATTGAAGCTTTCTTT
clone_size: few
j_call: TRBJ1-1
v_call: TRBV10-3
d_call: .

cdr3_aa: CAISDQGWGPDTQYF
cdr3_nt: TGTGCCATCAGCGACCAGGGATGGGGGCCAGATACGCAGTATTTT
clone_size: .
j_call: TRBJ2-3
v_call: TRBV10-3
d_call: .

cdr3_aa: CASSQTGTGGHEQYF
cdr3_nt: TGTGCCAGCAGCCAAACCGGGACAGGGGGCCACGAGCAGTACTTC
clone_size: .
j_call: TRBJ2-7
v_call: TRBV3-1
d_call: TRBD1

cdr3_aa: CASSLKPDRVTGELFF
cdr3_nt: TGTGCCAGCAGCTTAAAGCCCGACAGGGTCACCGGGGAGCTGTTTTTT
clone_size: many
j_call: TRBJ2-2
v_call: TRBV7-3
d_call: TRBD1

cdr3_aa: CASSLMDGYTF
cdr3_nt: TGTGCCAGCAGCTTAATGGATGGCTACACCTTC
clone_size: .
j_call: TRBJ1-2
v_call: TRBV7-2
d_call: .

cdr3_aa: CAISEGQVNYEQYF
cdr3_nt: TGTGCCATCAGTGAGGGACAGGTTAACTACGAGCAGTACTTC
clone_size: once
j_call: TRBJ2-7
v_call: TRBV10-3
d_call: TRBD1

cdr3_aa: CATSSQGATEQYF
cdr3_nt: TGTGCCACCAGCAGCCAGGGGGCAACCGAGCAGTACTTC
clone_size: .
j_call: TRBJ2-7
v_call: TRBV15
d_call: TRBD1

cdr3_aa: CASSQDGREKNEQYF
cdr3_nt: TGCGCCAGCAGCCAAGACGGCAGGGAGAAAAACGAGCAGTACTTC
clone_size: many
j_call: TRBJ2-7
v_call: TRBV4-1
d_call: .

cdr3_aa: CSVAGTSGRAGTDTQYF
cdr3_nt: TGCAGCGTTGCCGGGACTAGCGGGAGGGCCGGCACAGATACGCAGTATTTT
clone_size: .
j_call: TRBJ2-3
v_call: TRBV29-1
d_call: TRBD2

cdr3_aa: CASSQANEQYF
cdr3_nt: TGCGCCAGCAGCCAAGCGAACGAGCAGTACTTC
clone_size: .
j_call: TRBJ2-7
v_call: TRBV4-1
d_call: .

cdr3_aa: CASLLAGDTQYF
cdr3_nt: TGTGCCAGCCTTTTAGCCGGAGATACGCAGTATTTT
clone_size: few
j_call: TRBJ2-3
v_call: TRBV2
d_call: .

cdr3_aa: CSARVSQDNSPLHF
cdr3_nt: TGCAGTGCTAGAGTATCACAGGACAATTCACCCCTCCACTTT
clone_size: few
j_call: TRBJ1-6
v_call: TRBV20-1
d_call: .

cdr3_aa: CAISESGDTQYF
cdr3_nt: TGTGCCATCAGTGAGTCAGGCGATACGCAGTATTTT
clone_size: .
j_call: TRBJ2-3
v_call: TRBV10-3
d_call: .

cdr3_aa: CSARDRLAGELFF
cdr3_nt: TGCAGTGCTAGGGACCGGTTGGCCGGGGAGCTGTTTTTT
clone_size: few
j_call: TRBJ2-2
v_call: TRBV20-1
d_call: .

cdr3_aa: CSVEVGGPYEQYF
cdr3_nt: TGCAGCGTGGAGGTCGGGGGTCCCTACGAGCAGTACTTC
clone_size: medium-sized
j_call: TRBJ2-7
v_call: TRBV29-1
d_call: .

cdr3_aa: CASSSGTPNSPLHF
cdr3_nt: TGTGCCAGTAGCTCCGGGACACCTAATTCACCCCTCCACTTT
clone_size: few
j_call: TRBJ1-6
v_call: TRBV19
d_call: .

cdr3_aa: CASSRGVNLEQYF
cdr3_nt: TGTGCCAGCAGTCGCGGGGTCAATCTCGAGCAGTACTTC
clone_size: .
j_call: TRBJ2-7
v_call: TRBV7-2
d_call: .

cdr3_aa: CSARDRGRDYNEQFF
cdr3_nt: TGCAGTGCTAGAGATCGCGGGAGGGACTACAATGAGCAGTTCTTC
clone_size: few
j_call: TRBJ2-1
v_call: TRBV20-1
d_call: TRBD2

cdr3_aa: CATSPVLASGADTQYF
cdr3_nt: TGTGCCACCAGCCCTGTACTAGCGAGTGGGGCGGATACGCAGTATTTT
clone_size: .
j_call: TRBJ2-3
v_call: TRBV15
d_call: TRBD2

cdr3_aa: CASSPYWDRKPETQYF
cdr3_nt: TGTGCCAGCAGCCCCTATTGGGACAGGAAGCCAGAGACCCAGTACTTC
clone_size: .
j_call: TRBJ2-5
v_call: TRBV14
d_call: TRBD1

cdr3_aa: CASSSDRVAEAFF
cdr3_nt: TGTGCCAGTAGCTCTGACAGGGTCGCTGAAGCTTTCTTT
clone_size: .
j_call: TRBJ1-1
v_call: TRBV19
d_call: TRBD1

cdr3_aa: CATSGSGGSEQYF
cdr3_nt: TGTGCCACCAGTGGATCTGGAGGCAGCGAGCAGTACTTC
clone_size: .
j_call: TRBJ2-7
v_call: TRBV24-1
d_call: .

cdr3_aa: CASSSLGGTWEQYF
cdr3_nt: TGTGCCAGCAGCTCCCTTGGGGGGACCTGGGAGCAGTACTTC
clone_size: once
j_call: TRBJ2-7
v_call: TRBV7-2
d_call: .

cdr3_aa: CASSLGTGVAYEQYF
cdr3_nt: TGTGCCAGCAGCCTCGGGACAGGGGTGGCCTACGAGCAGTACTTC
clone_size: .
j_call: TRBJ2-7
v_call: TRBV7-8
d_call: TRBD1

cdr3_aa: CASSDRTGEYNSPLHF
cdr3_nt: TGTGCCAGCAGTGACCGGACAGGGGAGTATAATTCACCCCTCCACTTT
clone_size: .
j_call: TRBJ1-6
v_call: TRBV6-4
d_call: TRBD1

cdr3_aa: CASSPGRGFEQYF
cdr3_nt: TGTGCCAGCAGCCCTGGTCGGGGATTCGAGCAGTACTTC
clone_size: .
j_call: TRBJ2-7
v_call: TRBV5-4
d_call: .

cdr3_aa: CASSLRGDTEAFF
cdr3_nt: TGTGCCAGTAGTCTACGGGGGGACACTGAAGCTTTCTTT
clone_size: .
j_call: TRBJ1-1
v_call: TRBV19
d_call: .

cdr3_aa: CAISQDSSYGYTF
cdr3_nt: TGTGCCATCAGTCAGGACAGTTCCTATGGCTACACCTTC
clone_size: .
j_call: TRBJ1-2
v_call: TRBV10-3
d_call: .

cdr3_aa: CASSPAPQAREGYTF
cdr3_nt: TGTGCCAGCAGCCCCGCCCCACAGGCCAGAGAGGGCTACACCTTC
clone_size: .
j_call: TRBJ1-2
v_call: TRBV25-1
d_call: .